This paragraph reports one T cell receptor beta chain. The antigen remains unidentified. Per the germline V gene, CDR1 is SGHTA and CDR2 is FQGTGA. This CDR3 contains 13 residues. V shed 5 bases and J shed 6 bases, with 14 bases lying between them. This sample was included in a study of siplizumab effects on memory and regulatory T cells. Regarding the study as a whole: On average, about 72% of mappable alloreactive CD4+ clones were Treg-derived under siplizumab, against 25% to 30% in controls.

Clones were sequenced by immunoSEQ multiplex PCR, and TCRdb holds only the in-frame ones, with some missing. Found here are 100,000 or so clones, 85% to 95% of them singletons; the top ten hold around 0.29%. The source material was CD4+ T cells sorted from blood. This clonotype was sampled from a human donor in good health. This chain joins TRBV7-3 and TRBJ2-7, with D possibly being TRBD2 (5 bases). The CDR3 is CASSRSPGSEQYF. The CDR3 nucleotides read TGTGCCAGCAGCCGGTCTCCGGGGAGCGAGCAGTACTTC.